The 21 T cell receptor beta chains below come from one sample, sequenced in a study of cytomegalovirus exposure and HLA in healthy donors. The method was immunoSEQ multiplex PCR; TCRdb's version includes in-frame clones alone and lacks a portion of them. The sample has 150,000 to 200,000 clones, more than 75% seen once. The material sequenced was PBMCs. These receptors all come from a woman aged 18-30 years in good health and CMV-seronegative.

CDR3: CASSLGSGSQPQHF. DNA for the CDR3: TGCGCCAGCAGCTTGGGGTCTGGGAGTCAGCCCCAGCATTTT. The chain joins TRBV5-1 to TRBJ1-5; D gene ambiguous. The CDR3 is made up of 14 amino acids. Trimming took off 0 bases at V and 6 bases at J, with 10 bases between the two ends. Germline CDR1 SGHRS, CDR2 YFSETQ. The variable domain in full, completed from reference TRBV5-1 and TRBJ1-5, reads KAGVTQTPRYLIKTRGQQVTLSCSPISGHRSVSWYQQTPGQGLQFLFEYFSETQRNKGNFPGRFSGRQFSNSRSEMNVSTLELGDSALYLCASSLGSGSQPQHFGDGTRLSIL.

The gene calls are TRBV6-1 and TRBJ2-7, with a possible D match to TRBD1 (6 bases). Germline V gene sequence: CDR1 MNHNS, CDR2 SASEGT. V gave up 7 bases and J gave up 3 bases, with 19 bases separating them. The CDR3 runs 15 residues. The CDR3 DNA follows: TGTGCCAGCATATTTGGGACAAATGTTTTCTACGAGCAGTACTTC. It codes for CASIFGTNVFYEQYF.

The chain joins TRBV5-1 to TRBJ1-3; unclear D gene. Germline V gene data show CDR1 as SGHRS and CDR2 as YFSETQ. V shed 0 bases and J shed 2 bases, with 9 bases lying between them. The CDR3 runs to 15 residues. The CDR3 protein is CASSLVAGAGNTIYF. CDR3 sequence (DNA): TGCGCCAGCAGCTTGGTGGCCGGGGCTGGAAACACCATATATTTT.

This sequence joins TRBV19 and TRBJ1-2, with TRBD1 matching over 7 bases. V shed 4 bases and J 13 bases; nucleotides not matched to a gene: 18. The CDR3 extends over 15 amino acids. Per the germline V gene, CDR1 is LNHDA and CDR2 is SQIVND (reference sequence). DNA for the CDR3: TGTGCCAGTAGTACAATGCGGACCGATAAACAGGGGCTCACCTTC. This sequence encodes CASSTMRTDKQGLTF.

This clone turned up a few times. V and J are TRBV30 and TRBJ1-2; D not resolved. The CDR3 consists of 11 residues. Germline lookup yields CDR1 GTSNPN and CDR2 SVGIG (reference sequence). V gave up 4 bases and J gave up 0 bases, with 3 bases separating them. The CDR3 DNA reads TGTGCCTGGACAGCTAACTATGGCTACACCTTC. Its protein is CAWTANYGYTF.

The chain is built from TRBV29-1 and TRBJ1-1; D is unclear. Trimming removed 5 bases from V and 13 bases from J, with 20 bases in between. The CDR3 loop spans 12 amino acids. Germline V gene lookup returns CDR1 SQVTM and CDR2 ANQGSEA. The CDR3 nucleotides are TGCAGCGTTCGTCCGCATAGTCTCCACTTTTTCTTT. Its translation: CSVRPHSLHFFF.

A note on this clone: Other DNA variants within this sample encode the same CDR3. The V call is TRBV5-1, the J call TRBJ2-7, with TRBD1 matching over 8 bases. Germline CDR1 and CDR2: SGHRS and YFSETQ. The CDR3 covers 15 residues. V was clipped by 4 bases and J by 1 base; unmatched bases: 7. The CDR3 sequence: CASSLGQGASYEQYF. The DNA for the CDR3 is TGCGCCAGCAGCCTCGGTCAGGGGGCGTCCTACGAGCAGTACTTC.

The genes are TRBV6-6 and TRBJ2-1; 8 bases map to TRBD2. The CDR3 sequence is 13 residues long. J lost 10 bases, V lost 4 bases, and 6 bases had no gene match. Germline V gene data show CDR1 as MNHNY and CDR2 as SVGAGI (reference sequence). CDR3 sequence (DNA): TGTGCCAGCAGTTCTAGTCGCGGGGGGGAGCAGTTCTTC. It is translated as CASSSSRGGEQFF.

This clone was picked up one time. This chain connects TRBV7-9 to TRBJ2-2; D is unresolved. Trimming left V 6 bases short and J 3 bases short, with 5 bases between. CDR3 length: 12 amino acids. Germline CDR1 is SEHNR and CDR2 is FQNEAQ (reference sequence). CDR3 bases: TGTGCCAGCAGAGAGTACACCGGGGAGCTGTTTTTT. It encodes CASREYTGELFF.

The chain employs TRBV11-2 and TRBJ1-5, with TRBD1 as a possible D gene (5 bases). Germline CDR1 is SGHAT and CDR2 is FQNNGV. The V and J ends lost 5 bases and 3 bases respectively, with 14 bases between them. The CDR3 spans 15 residues. The chain's CDR3 is CASSIIGADNQPQHF. Written as DNA, the CDR3 is TGTGCCAGCAGCATAATTGGGGCGGACAATCAGCCCCAGCATTTT.

This chain joins TRBV14 and TRBJ2-3, with 8 bases fitting TRBD1. The CDR3 has 14 residues. Germline V CDR1 and CDR2: SGHDN, FVKESK. The V and J ends lost 8 bases and 5 bases, in that order; junction bases with no gene match: 9. CDR3 in amino acids: CASFPTGDKDTQYF. For the CDR3, the DNA is TGTGCCAGCTTCCCGACAGGGGACAAAGATACGCAGTATTTT.

V and J are TRBV12-5 and TRBJ2-7; 14 nucleotides align to TRBD2. The CDR3 sequence is 15 residues long. V trimming: 7 bases; J trimming: 5 bases; junction bases outside the gene matches: 7. Germline CDR1 LGHNT, CDR2 FRNRAP. As DNA, the CDR3 is TGTGCTAGTGCCCCTATGGGACTAGCGGGGGACGAGCAGTACTTC. Amino acids: CASAPMGLAGDEQYF. Full variable domain (missing parts from reference TRBV12-5 and TRBJ2-7): DARVTQTPRHKVTEMGQEVTMRCQPILGHNTVFWYRQTMMQGLELLAYFRNRAPLDDSGMPKDRFSAEMPDATLATLKIQPSEPRDSAVYFCASAPMGLAGDEQYFGPGTRLTVT.

The rearrangement links TRBV15 to TRBJ2-3; TRBD2 agrees at 16 bases. The V and J ends lost 5 bases and 6 bases, in that order; junction bases with no gene match: 8. The CDR3 runs to 17 residues. Germline V gene sequence: CDR1 LNHNV, CDR2 YYDKDF (reference sequence). CDR3 coding DNA: TGTGCCACCAGCCCCCGGGGGGGACTAGCGGGAGGGGATACGCAGTATTTT. Translated: CATSPRGGLAGGDTQYF.

V and J are TRBV5-4 and TRBJ2-1; unclear D gene. The CDR3 sequence is 11 residues long. The V gene lost 5 bases and the J gene lost 9 bases, with 9 bases spanning the gap. CDR1 is SGHNT and CDR2 is YYREEE in the germline V gene (reference sequence). CDR3 bases: TGTGCCAGCAGTGCGTCGGGTGAGCAGTTCTTC. Residues: CASSASGEQFF. The full variable domain, with the rest looked up from reference TRBV5-4 and TRBJ2-1, is ETGVTQSPTHLIKTRGQQVTLRCSSQSGHNTVSWYQQALGQGPQFIFQYYREEENGRGNFPPRFSGLQFPNYSSELNVNALELDDSALYLCASSASGEQFFGPGTRLTVL.

V gene TRBV30 combines with J gene TRBJ2-3; maybe TRBD2 (7 bases). Germline values: CDR1 GTSNPN, CDR2 SVGIG (reference sequence). CDR3 length equals 13 residues. V was clipped by 4 bases and J by 2 bases, with 10 bases between them. Here the CDR3 reads CAWTRGLTDTQYF. The CDR3 region has the DNA TGTGCCTGGACGCGGGGGCTCACAGATACGCAGTATTTT. Using reference TRBV30 and TRBJ2-3 for the parts outside the CDR3, the full variable domain is SQTIHQWPATLVQPVGSPLSLECTVEGTSNPNLYWYRQAAGRGLQLLFYSVGIGQISSEVPQNLSASRPQDRQFILSSKKLLLSDSGFYLCAWTRGLTDTQYFGPGTRLTVL.

The table lists this clone with a few counts. The CDR3: CASSYQGGGGYTF. For the CDR3, the DNA is TGTGCCAGCAGTTATCAGGGAGGTGGTGGCTACACCTTC. This chain joins TRBV6-5 and TRBJ1-2, with TRBD1 as a possible D gene (5 bases). Germline-derived CDR1 and CDR2 are MNHEY and SVGAGI. The V gene lost 3 bases and the J gene lost 7 bases, with 12 bases spanning the gap. The CDR3 totals 13 residues.

The chain combines TRBV11-3 with TRBJ2-1, with TRBD2 matching 13 bases. The CDR3 has 16 amino acids. V was clipped by 3 bases and J by 9 bases; unmatched bases: 8. Germline CDR1 reads SGHNT; CDR2 reads YENEEA. The CDR3 region has the DNA TGTGCCAGCAGCTTTAGGACTAGCGGGAGTTATAGTGAGCAGTTCTTC. Its translation: CASSFRTSGSYSEQFF.

The V gene is TRBV6-1, the J gene TRBJ2-1; the match to TRBD2 covers 9 bases. This CDR3 has 15 amino acids. CDR1 is MNHNS, CDR2 SASEGT, per germline. V gave up 7 bases and J gave up 6 bases; unmatched junction bases: 10. CDR3 bases: TGTGCCAGCACTGAGGCTAGCGGGACAAGCAATGAGCAGTTCTTC. Amino acids: CASTEASGTSNEQFF.

This clone has a single count. CDR3 sequence (DNA): TGTGCCATCAGGACCACAGGAGTCACTGGATATGGCTACACCTTC. Protein: CAIRTTGVTGYGYTF. The rearrangement uses TRBV10-3 and TRBJ1-2, with a possible D match to TRBD1 (5 bases). The length of the CDR3 is 15 residues. V was shortened by 6 bases and J by 5 bases, with 19 bases between the two germline ends. From germline, CDR1 is ENHRY and CDR2 SYGVKD.

The chain combines TRBV4-2 with TRBJ2-3; 12 bases are a match to TRBD2. V shed 1 base and J 6 bases; nucleotides not matched to a gene: 2. Germline lookup yields CDR1 LGHNA and CDR2 YNFKEQ. The CDR3 loop spans 15 amino acids. In DNA form, the CDR3 reads TGTGCCAGCAGCCAAGGACTAGCGGGAGTGGATACGCAGTATTTT. Translation: CASSQGLAGVDTQYF.

The CDR3 nucleotides read TGTGCCAGTAATGGGGGGTTACTCTTCAATCAGCCCCAGCATTTT. The encoded protein is CASNGGLLFNQPQHF. The rearrangement joins TRBV19 to TRBJ1-5; D possibly corresponds to TRBD1 (5 bases). Germline V CDR1 and CDR2: LNHDA, SQIVND (reference sequence). Trimming took 7 bases from V and 3 from J, leaving 16 bases between them. This CDR3 is 15 amino acids long.